This entry concerns a single TCR beta chain. Trimming stripped 6 bases from V and 2 bases from J, with 8 bases between. This CDR3 region has 11 residues. CDR1 DFQATT and CDR2 SNEGSKA come from the germline V gene (reference sequence). In the naive CD8 group, cells lacked CD45RO and were positively selected for CCR7, so terminally differentiated effector memory CD45RA+ cells were left out. Those who donated were healthy HIV-negative adults, with no recent acute infections or vaccinations reported. This entry comes from a study of shared clonotypes between healthy human individuals. Profiling relied on immunoSEQ multiplex PCR, and the TCRdb table lists in-frame clones only, not all of them. The sample shows roughly 2,000,000 clones, approximately 95% of them seen only once.

The chain uses TRBV20-1 and TRBJ2-7; unclear D gene. This TCR was recovered from a man aged 18-30 years in good health. The sample was naive CD8+ T cells sorted from blood. The CDR3 loop reads CSAANPYEQYF. CDR3 bases: TGCAGTGCCGCGAACCCCTACGAGCAGTACTTC.